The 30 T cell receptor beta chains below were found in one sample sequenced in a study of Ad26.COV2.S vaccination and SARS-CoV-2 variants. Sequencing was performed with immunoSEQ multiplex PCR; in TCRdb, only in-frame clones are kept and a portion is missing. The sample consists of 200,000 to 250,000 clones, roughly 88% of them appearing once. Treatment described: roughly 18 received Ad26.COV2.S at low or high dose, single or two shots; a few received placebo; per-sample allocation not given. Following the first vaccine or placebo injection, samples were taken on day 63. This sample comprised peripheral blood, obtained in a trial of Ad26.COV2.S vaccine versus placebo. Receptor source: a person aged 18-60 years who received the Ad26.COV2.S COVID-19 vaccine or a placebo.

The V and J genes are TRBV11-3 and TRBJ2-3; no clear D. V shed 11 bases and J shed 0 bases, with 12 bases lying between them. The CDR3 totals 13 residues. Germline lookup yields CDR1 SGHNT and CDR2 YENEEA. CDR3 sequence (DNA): TGTGCCTGGTGGGCAGTCAGCACAGATACGCAGTATTTT. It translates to CAWWAVSTDTQYF. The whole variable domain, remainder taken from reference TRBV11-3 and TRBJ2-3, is EAGVVQSPRYKIIEKKQPVAFWCNPISGHNTLYWYLQNLGQGPELLIRYENEEAVDDSQLPKDRFSAERLKGVDSTLKIQPAELGDSAVYLCAWWAVSTDTQYFGPGTRLTVL.

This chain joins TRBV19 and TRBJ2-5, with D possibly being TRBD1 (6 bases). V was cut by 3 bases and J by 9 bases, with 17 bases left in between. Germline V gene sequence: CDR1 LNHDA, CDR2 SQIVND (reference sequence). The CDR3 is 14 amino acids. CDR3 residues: CASSIGLGQSAQYF. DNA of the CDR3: TGTGCCAGTAGTATCGGACTGGGACAATCGGCCCAGTACTTC.

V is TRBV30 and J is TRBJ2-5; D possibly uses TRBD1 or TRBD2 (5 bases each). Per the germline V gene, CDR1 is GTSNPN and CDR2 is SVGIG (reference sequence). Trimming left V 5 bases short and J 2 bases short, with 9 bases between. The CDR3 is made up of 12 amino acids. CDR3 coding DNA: TGTGCCTGGGTGGGGGTGCAAGAGACCCAGTACTTC. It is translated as CAWVGVQETQYF.

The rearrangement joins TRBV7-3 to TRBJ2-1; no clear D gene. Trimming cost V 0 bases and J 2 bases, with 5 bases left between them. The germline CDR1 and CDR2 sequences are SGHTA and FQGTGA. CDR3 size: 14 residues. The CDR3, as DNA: TGTGCCAGCAGCTTAACGGAGACCTACAATGAGCAGTTCTTC. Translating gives CASSLTETYNEQFF.

The CDR3 loop reads CASSARRGGSPLAKNIQYF. In DNA, the CDR3 is TGCGCCAGCAGCGCGAGGCGTGGCGGGAGCCCACTAGCCAAAAACATTCAGTACTTC. The chain uses TRBV10-1 and TRBJ2-4; 7 bases are a match to TRBD2. V dropped 6 bases and J dropped 0; count of bases not matched to a gene: 17. Germline CDR1 reads WNHNN; CDR2 reads SYGVQD (reference sequence). CDR3 length equals 19 residues.

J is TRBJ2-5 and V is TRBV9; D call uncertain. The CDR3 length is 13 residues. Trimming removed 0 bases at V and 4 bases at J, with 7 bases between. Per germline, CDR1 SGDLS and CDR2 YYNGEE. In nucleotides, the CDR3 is TGTGCCAGCAGCGTAGTTGGGTCAGAGACCCAGTACTTC. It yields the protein CASSVVGSETQYF.

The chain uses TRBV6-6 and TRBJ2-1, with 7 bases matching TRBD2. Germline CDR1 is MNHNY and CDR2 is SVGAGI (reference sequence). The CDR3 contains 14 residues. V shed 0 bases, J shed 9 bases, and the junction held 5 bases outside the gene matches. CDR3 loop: CASSYSREYGEQFF. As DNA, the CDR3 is TGTGCCAGCAGTTACTCGCGGGAGTATGGTGAGCAGTTCTTC.

In nucleotides, the CDR3 is TGTGCCAGCAGAGCGAGCGGGGGGGAGTCCTACGAGCAGTACTTC. This gives the protein CASRASGGESYEQYF. The chain joins TRBV6-5 to TRBJ2-7; 10 bases fit TRBD2. The germline V gene encodes CDR1 MNHEY and CDR2 SVGAGI. The CDR3 runs 15 residues. J was trimmed by 1 base and V by 6 bases; bases with no gene match: 6.

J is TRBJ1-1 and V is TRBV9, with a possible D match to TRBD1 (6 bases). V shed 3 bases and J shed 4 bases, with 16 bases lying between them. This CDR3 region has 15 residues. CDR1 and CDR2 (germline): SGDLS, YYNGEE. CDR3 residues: CASSAEQGRGTEAFF. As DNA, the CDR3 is TGTGCCAGCAGCGCCGAACAGGGCAGGGGCACTGAAGCTTTCTTT.

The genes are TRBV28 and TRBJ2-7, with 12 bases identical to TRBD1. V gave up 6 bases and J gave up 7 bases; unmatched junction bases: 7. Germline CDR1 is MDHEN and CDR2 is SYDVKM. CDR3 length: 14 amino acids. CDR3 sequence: CASRGTGGVGEQYF. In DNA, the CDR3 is TGTGCCAGCAGGGGGACAGGGGGCGTGGGGGAGCAGTACTTC. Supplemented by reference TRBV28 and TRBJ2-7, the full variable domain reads DVKVTQSSRYLVKRTGEKVFLECVQDMDHENMFWYRQDPGLGLRLIYFSYDVKMKEKGDIPEGYSVSREKKERFSLILESASTNQTSMYLCASRGTGGVGEQYFGPGTRLTVT.

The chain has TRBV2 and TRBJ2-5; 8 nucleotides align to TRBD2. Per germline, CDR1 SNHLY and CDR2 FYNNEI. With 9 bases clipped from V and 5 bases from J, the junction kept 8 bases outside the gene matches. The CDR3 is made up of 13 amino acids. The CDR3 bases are TGTGCCAGACTAGCGGTCGACAGGGAGACCCAGTACTTC. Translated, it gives CARLAVDRETQYF.

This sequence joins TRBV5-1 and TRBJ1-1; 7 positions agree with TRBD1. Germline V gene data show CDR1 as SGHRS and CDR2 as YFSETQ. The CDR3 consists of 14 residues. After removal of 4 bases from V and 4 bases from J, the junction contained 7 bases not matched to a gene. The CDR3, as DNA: TGCGCCAGCAGCGCGGGACAGATAACCACTGAAGCTTTCTTT. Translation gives CASSAGQITTEAFF.

The chain's CDR3 is CASKSFGAADQPQHF. The CDR3 region has the DNA TGTGCCAGCAAAAGTTTTGGGGCTGCGGATCAGCCCCAGCATTTT. The J gene is TRBJ1-5, the V gene TRBV6-5; D might be TRBD1 (5 bases). The CDR3 is made up of 15 amino acids. Germline values: CDR1 MNHEY, CDR2 SVGAGI. The germline V and J ends were trimmed by 7 bases and 5 bases, with 18 bases remaining between them.

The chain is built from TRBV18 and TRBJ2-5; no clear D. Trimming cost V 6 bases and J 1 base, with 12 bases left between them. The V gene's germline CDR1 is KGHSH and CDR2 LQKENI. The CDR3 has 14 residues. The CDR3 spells CASSPTGLQETQYF. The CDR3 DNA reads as TGTGCCAGCTCCCCAACCGGCCTCCAAGAGACCCAGTACTTC.

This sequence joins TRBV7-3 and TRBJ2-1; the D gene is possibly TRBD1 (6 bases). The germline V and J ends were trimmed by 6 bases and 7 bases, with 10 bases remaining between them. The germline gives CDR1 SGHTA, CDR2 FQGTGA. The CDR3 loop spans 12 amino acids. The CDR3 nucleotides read TGTGCCAGCAGTCAACAGGGAAATGAGCAGTTCTTC. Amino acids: CASSQQGNEQFF.

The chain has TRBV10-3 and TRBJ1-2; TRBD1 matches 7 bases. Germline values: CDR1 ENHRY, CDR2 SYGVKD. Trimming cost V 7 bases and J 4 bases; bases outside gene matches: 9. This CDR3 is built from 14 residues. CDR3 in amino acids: CAITQTGLGYGYTF. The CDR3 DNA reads TGTGCCATCACCCAGACAGGGCTAGGCTATGGCTACACCTTC.

This chain's CDR3 is CASSGWTGGSDTQYF. Written as DNA, the CDR3 is TGCGCCAGCAGTGGGTGGACAGGGGGGTCAGATACGCAGTATTTT. The gene calls are TRBV10-2 and TRBJ2-3; TRBD1 agrees at 10 bases. Looked up from germline, CDR1 is WSHSY and CDR2 is SAAADI. The CDR3 covers 15 residues. With V trimmed by 4 bases and J by 4 bases, 5 bases remained unmatched.

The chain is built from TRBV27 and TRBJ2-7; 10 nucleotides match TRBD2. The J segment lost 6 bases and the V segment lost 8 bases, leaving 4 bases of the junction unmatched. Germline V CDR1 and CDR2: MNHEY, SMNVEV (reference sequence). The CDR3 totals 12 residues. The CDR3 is CASGSGRGEQYF. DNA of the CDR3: TGTGCCAGCGGGAGCGGGAGGGGCGAGCAGTACTTC.

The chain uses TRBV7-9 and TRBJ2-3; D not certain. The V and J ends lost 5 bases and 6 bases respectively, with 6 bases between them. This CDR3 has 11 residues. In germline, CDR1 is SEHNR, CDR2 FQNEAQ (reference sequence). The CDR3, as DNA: TGTGCCAGCAGCCAGGCGGATACGCAGTATTTT. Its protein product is CASSQADTQYF.

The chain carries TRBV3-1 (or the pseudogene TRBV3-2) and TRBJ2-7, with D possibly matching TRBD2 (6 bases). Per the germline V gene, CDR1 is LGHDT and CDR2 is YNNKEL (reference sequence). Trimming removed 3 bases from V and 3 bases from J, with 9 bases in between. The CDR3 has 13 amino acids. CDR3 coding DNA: TGTGCCAGCAGCCAGGGAGGAGACTACGAGCAGTACTTC. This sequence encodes CASSQGGDYEQYF.

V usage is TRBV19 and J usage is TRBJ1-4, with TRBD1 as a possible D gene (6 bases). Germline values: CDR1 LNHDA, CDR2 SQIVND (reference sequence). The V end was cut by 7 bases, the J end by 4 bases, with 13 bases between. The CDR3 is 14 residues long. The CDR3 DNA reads TGTGCCAGTACCCCACAGGGAATTAATGAAAAACTGTTTTTT. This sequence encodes CASTPQGINEKLFF.

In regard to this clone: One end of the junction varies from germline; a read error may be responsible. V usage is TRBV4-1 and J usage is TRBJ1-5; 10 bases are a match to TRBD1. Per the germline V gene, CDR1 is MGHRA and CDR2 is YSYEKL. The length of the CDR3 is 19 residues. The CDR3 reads CASSQEGRGTGVLNQPQHF. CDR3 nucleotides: TGCGCCAGCAGTCAAGAGGGTAGGGGGACAGGGGTCCTCAATCAGCCCCAGCATTTT.

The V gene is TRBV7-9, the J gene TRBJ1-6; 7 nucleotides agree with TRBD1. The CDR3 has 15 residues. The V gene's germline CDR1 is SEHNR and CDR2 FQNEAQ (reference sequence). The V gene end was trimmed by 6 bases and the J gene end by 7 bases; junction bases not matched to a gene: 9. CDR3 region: CASRDNPGQNSPLHF. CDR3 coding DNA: TGTGCCAGCAGGGATAACCCGGGACAGAATTCACCCCTCCACTTT. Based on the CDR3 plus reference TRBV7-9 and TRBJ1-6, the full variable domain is DTGVSQNPRHKITKRGQNVTFRCDPISEHNRLYWYRQTLGQGPEFLTYFQNEAQLEKSRLLSDRFSAERPKGSFSTLEIQRTEQGDSAMYLCASRDNPGQNSPLHFGNGTRLTVT.

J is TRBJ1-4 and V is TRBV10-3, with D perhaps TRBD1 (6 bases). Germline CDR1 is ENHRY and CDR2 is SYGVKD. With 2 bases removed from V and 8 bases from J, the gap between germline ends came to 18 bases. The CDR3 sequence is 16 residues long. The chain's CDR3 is CAISEPGEGGEEKLFF. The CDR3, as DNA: TGTGCCATCAGTGAGCCTGGGGAAGGGGGTGAAGAAAAACTGTTTTTT.

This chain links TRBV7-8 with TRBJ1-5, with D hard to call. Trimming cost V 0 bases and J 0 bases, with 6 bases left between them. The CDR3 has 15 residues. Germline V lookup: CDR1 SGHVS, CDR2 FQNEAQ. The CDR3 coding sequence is TGTGCCAGCAGCTTAGCAGGGATTAGCAATCAGCCCCAGCATTTT. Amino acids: CASSLAGISNQPQHF.

The CDR3 is CASSVGSGDWEQYF. For the CDR3, the DNA is TGTGCCAGCAGCGTCGGCTCAGGGGATTGGGAGCAGTACTTC. The chain recombines TRBV9 with TRBJ2-7; D possibly corresponds to TRBD1 (6 bases). Germline V gives CDR1 SGDLS, CDR2 YYNGEE. The CDR3 length is 14 residues. Trimming took 2 bases from V and 7 from J, leaving 16 bases between them.

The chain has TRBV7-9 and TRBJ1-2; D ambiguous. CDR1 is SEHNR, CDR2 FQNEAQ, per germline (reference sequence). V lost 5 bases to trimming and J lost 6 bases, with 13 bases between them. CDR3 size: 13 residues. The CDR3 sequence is CASSPENRDGYTF. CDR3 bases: TGTGCCAGCAGCCCCGAGAATAGGGATGGCTACACCTTC.

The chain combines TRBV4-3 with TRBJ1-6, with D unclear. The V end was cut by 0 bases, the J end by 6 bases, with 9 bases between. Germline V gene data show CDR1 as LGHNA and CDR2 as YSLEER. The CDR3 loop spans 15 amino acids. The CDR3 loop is CASSQDSDSNSPLHF. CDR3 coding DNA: TGCGCCAGCAGCCAAGATTCCGATTCTAATTCACCCCTCCACTTT.

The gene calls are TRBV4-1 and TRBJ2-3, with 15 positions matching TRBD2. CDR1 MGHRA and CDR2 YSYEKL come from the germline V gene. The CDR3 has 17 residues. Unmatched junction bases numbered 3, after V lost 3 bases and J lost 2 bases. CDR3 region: CASSQGLAGGNTDTQYF. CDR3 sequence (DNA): TGCGCCAGCAGCCAGGGACTAGCGGGGGGAAACACAGATACGCAGTATTTT.

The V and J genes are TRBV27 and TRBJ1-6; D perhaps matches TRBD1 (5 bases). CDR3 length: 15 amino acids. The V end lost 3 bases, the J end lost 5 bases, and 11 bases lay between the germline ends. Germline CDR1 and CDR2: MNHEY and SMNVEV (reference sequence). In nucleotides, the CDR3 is TGTGCCAGCAGTTTTGAGACAGTAAATAATTCACCCCTCCACTTT. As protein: CASSFETVNNSPLHF.